The next 20 T cell receptor beta chains were all read from a single sample in a study of PD-L1 blockade in urothelial cancer. Assay: immunoSEQ multiplex PCR; the TCRdb copy retains only in-frame clones and omits some. Of tens of thousands of clones in the sample, 60% to 85% were seen once. The sequencing used PBMCs, collected around atezolizumab (anti-PD-L1) treatment. These receptors were collected from a man in his sixties or seventies with urothelial cancer.

The chain couples TRBV5-4 to TRBJ2-5; D is possibly TRBD1 (6 bases). The germline V gene encodes CDR1 SGHNT and CDR2 YYREEE (reference sequence). This CDR3 has 15 residues. Trimming shortened V by 3 bases and J by 5 bases, and 17 bases separated the two germline ends. CDR3 DNA sequence: TGTGCCAGCAGCTCGGGCGGGTCAAGGGGGGAGACCCAGTACTTC. The encoded protein is CASSSGGSRGETQYF.

V usage is TRBV5-6 and J usage is TRBJ1-5, with 9 positions matching TRBD1. CDR1 is SGHDT and CDR2 is YYEEEE in the germline V gene. The V segment lost 2 bases and the J segment 5 bases; nucleotides outside the gene matches: 5. The CDR3 totals 15 residues. The CDR3 region has the DNA TGTGCCAGCAGCTTTGCGGGACAGGGTTATCAGCCCCAGCATTTT. It translates to CASSFAGQGYQPQHF.

The chain has TRBV14 and TRBJ1-1, with unresolved D. Germline lookup yields CDR1 SGHDN and CDR2 FVKESK. Trimming left V 0 bases short and J 4 bases short, with 15 bases between. This CDR3 has 16 residues. CDR3 loop: CASSQDQLGWATEAFF. DNA for the CDR3: TGTGCCAGCAGCCAAGATCAGCTGGGTTGGGCCACTGAAGCTTTCTTT.

This chain links TRBV4-1 with TRBJ2-2; 9 bases are a match to TRBD2. Germline CDR1 and CDR2: MGHRA and YSYEKL. The CDR3 covers 18 residues. V lost 0 bases, J lost 7 bases, and 12 bases stayed unmatched. The CDR3 DNA is TGCGCCAGCAGCCAAGATCAGGGGCGGGGGGGCAGAGACGGGGAGCTGTTTTTT. As protein: CASSQDQGRGGRDGELFF.

The V gene is TRBV7-2, the J gene TRBJ2-7; 7 positions agree with TRBD1. Per the germline V gene, CDR1 is SGHTA and CDR2 is FQGNSA. The CDR3 contains 16 residues. J lost 0 bases, V lost 5 bases, and 10 bases had no gene match. DNA of the CDR3: TGTGCCAGCAGCCTCACACCCCGGGACAGCTCCTACGAGCAGTACTTC. Translated: CASSLTPRDSSYEQYF.

The V gene is TRBV10-3, the J gene TRBJ2-7; 7 nucleotides agree with TRBD2. CDR3 size: 16 residues. With V trimmed by 1 base and J by 2 bases, 8 bases remained unmatched. Germline values: CDR1 ENHRY, CDR2 SYGVKD. The CDR3 loop reads CAISELGGSRAYEQYF. CDR3 nucleotides: TGTGCCATCAGTGAGTTGGGGGGGAGTCGTGCCTACGAGCAGTACTTC.

The rearrangement links TRBV7-6 to TRBJ1-5; possibly TRBD1 for D (5 bases). Germline CDR1 SGHVS, CDR2 FNYEAQ. V was pared by 2 bases and J by 7 bases, with 12 bases between. This CDR3 is built from 14 residues. CDR3 sequence (DNA): TGTGCCAGCAGCTTATTCTCAGGGAACCAGCCCCAGCATTTT. As protein: CASSLFSGNQPQHF.

The chain has TRBV7-9 and TRBJ1-1, with D possibly being TRBD1 (5 bases). V was trimmed by 1 base and J by 2 bases, leaving 11 bases between them. The CDR3 is made up of 15 amino acids. The V gene's germline CDR1 is SEHNR and CDR2 FQNEAQ (reference sequence). The CDR3 here is CASSLVGGGNTEAFF. In nucleotides, the CDR3 is TGTGCCAGCAGCTTAGTCGGGGGGGGTAACACTGAAGCTTTCTTT.

This clone was seen a single time. The CDR3 here is CASSRGQGGYNEQFF. For the CDR3, the DNA is TGTGCCAGCAGCCGGGGACAGGGGGGGTACAATGAGCAGTTCTTC. This chain connects TRBV13 to TRBJ2-1, with 11 bases fitting TRBD1. This CDR3 has 15 amino acids. Germline V gene data show CDR1 as PRHDT and CDR2 as FYEKMQ (reference sequence). With V trimmed by 5 bases and J by 4 bases, 4 bases remained unmatched.

The rearrangement links TRBV7-9 to TRBJ2-2; D perhaps matches TRBD1 (5 bases). V lost 1 base and J 5 bases, leaving 14 bases between the germline ends. The CDR3 totals 16 residues. Germline-derived CDR1 and CDR2 are SEHNR and FQNEAQ (reference sequence). CDR3 nucleotide sequence: TGTGCCAGCAGCTTAGGTATCGGCCAGGGTACCGGGGAGCTGTTTTTT. It codes for CASSLGIGQGTGELFF.

This rearrangement joins TRBV15 to TRBJ1-2; 7 bases are shared with TRBD1. CDR3 length equals 16 residues. The V gene end was trimmed by 1 base and the J gene end by 4 bases; junction bases not matched to a gene: 9. From germline, CDR1 is LNHNV and CDR2 YYDKDF (reference sequence). The CDR3 protein is CATSRAATGSSYGYTF. DNA for the CDR3: TGTGCCACCAGCAGAGCCGCGACAGGGTCTTCCTATGGCTACACCTTC.

This chain links TRBV7-9 with TRBJ2-5; 7 nucleotides match TRBD1. Looked up from germline, CDR1 is SEHNR and CDR2 is FQNEAQ (reference sequence). There are 14 residues in the CDR3. V shed 5 bases and J 3 bases; nucleotides not matched to a gene: 6. This chain's CDR3 is CASSLYDREETQYF. In nucleotides, the CDR3 is TGTGCCAGCAGCCTCTACGACAGGGAAGAGACCCAGTACTTC. Full variable domain (remainder filled in from reference TRBV7-9 and TRBJ2-5): DTGVSQNPRHKITKRGQNVTFRCDPISEHNRLYWYRQTLGQGPEFLTYFQNEAQLEKSRLLSDRFSAERPKGSFSTLEIQRTEQGDSAMYLCASSLYDREETQYFGPGTRLLVL.

The chain employs TRBV6-1 and TRBJ2-3; 10 bases match TRBD2. Trimming cost V 4 bases and J 4 bases; bases outside gene matches: 5. Germline-derived CDR1 and CDR2 are MNHNS and SASEGT. The CDR3 has 15 residues. The CDR3 sequence is CASSVERGGADTQYF. CDR3 DNA: TGTGCCAGCAGTGTAGAGCGGGGGGGGGCAGATACGCAGTATTTT.

The CDR3 reads CASRQSTSTDTQYF. CDR3 in DNA: TGCGCCAGCAGACAGTCAACTAGCACAGATACGCAGTATTTT. The chain is built from TRBV5-1 and TRBJ2-3; D not certain. Deletions cut 5 bases from V and 0 bases from J, with 10 bases between. The CDR3 has 14 residues. The V gene's germline CDR1 is SGHRS and CDR2 YFSETQ.

This sequence joins TRBV28 and TRBJ2-3; D is undetermined. Germline V gene sequence: CDR1 MDHEN, CDR2 SYDVKM. This CDR3 comprises 15 residues. Trimming removed 1 base from V and 0 bases from J, with 8 bases in between. The CDR3, as DNA: TGTGCCAGCAGTTTATTGCAGGTTAGCACAGATACGCAGTATTTT. The encoded protein is CASSLLQVSTDTQYF. The variable domain in full, completed from reference TRBV28 and TRBJ2-3, reads DVKVTQSSRYLVKRTGEKVFLECVQDMDHENMFWYRQDPGLGLRLIYFSYDVKMKEKGDIPEGYSVSREKKERFSLILESASTNQTSMYLCASSLLQVSTDTQYFGPGTRLTVL.

The chain combines TRBV7-3 with TRBJ2-1; TRBD2 is a possible D gene (5 bases). Germline loops: CDR1 SGHTA, CDR2 FQGTGA. The V and J ends lost 5 bases and 7 bases respectively, with 15 bases between them. The CDR3 extends over 14 amino acids. CDR3 sequence (DNA): TGTGCCAGCAGCAAAACTAGGTTGAGTAATGAGCAGTTCTTC. It codes for CASSKTRLSNEQFF.

This clone was counted a few times. The chain couples TRBV19 to TRBJ2-7; D is possibly TRBD2 (6 bases). Germline V gene sequence: CDR1 LNHDA, CDR2 SQIVND (reference sequence). CDR3 length: 13 amino acids. V gave up 8 bases and J gave up 6 bases, with 17 bases separating them. CDR3 sequence (DNA): TGTGCCAGTTGCAACTCGGGACTCGGCGAGCAGTACTTC. Its protein product is CASCNSGLGEQYF.

V gene TRBV9 combines with J gene TRBJ1-5, with 8 bases aligning to TRBD1. The V and J ends lost 3 bases and 4 bases, in that order; junction bases with no gene match: 6. Per the germline V gene, CDR1 is SGDLS and CDR2 is YYNGEE. This CDR3 spans 15 amino acids. The CDR3 bases are TGTGCCAGCAGCGAAGGACAGGGCCCAAATCAGCCCCAGCATTTT. Translating gives CASSEGQGPNQPQHF.

The chain joins TRBV18 to TRBJ1-1; 8 bases fit TRBD1. The length of the CDR3 is 17 residues. Germline CDR1 and CDR2: KGHSH and LQKENI. The J segment lost 1 base and the V segment lost 6 bases, leaving 13 bases of the junction unmatched. CDR3 residues: CASSPFGRTGKNTEAFF. The CDR3, as DNA: TGTGCCAGCTCGCCATTTGGGCGGACAGGGAAGAACACTGAAGCTTTCTTT.

The chain links TRBV28 to TRBJ1-2, with TRBD1 matching 8 bases. CDR1 is MDHEN, CDR2 SYDVKM, per germline. The CDR3 extends over 12 amino acids. V dropped 6 bases and J dropped 8; count of bases not matched to a gene: 5. The CDR3 region has the DNA TGTGCCAGCAGGCCCCGACAGGGGGGCTACACCTTC. Amino acids: CASRPRQGGYTF.